A single sample is the source of the 24 T cell receptor beta chains below, sequenced in a study of vaccination effects on CD4 cells after COVID-19. CD4+ T cells specific for antigen were expanded with viral peptide pools by the ViraFEST assay before sequencing. Once cultured for roughly ten days, the cells underwent separation to obtain CD4+ T cells. All study participants received two doses of BNT162b2 or mRNA-1273 vaccine. These receptors have no known antigen. Generated by immunoSEQ multiplex PCR, the TCRdb table keeps only in-frame clones and is missing some. The repertoire holds approximately 78,000 clones, 75% to 85% seen once, with approximately 1.3% in the top ten. Material: CD4+ T cells from PBMCs cultured with HCoV-229E spike peptides, obtained after COVID-19 vaccination. The receptors stem from a human donor who received a COVID-19 vaccine.

This rearrangement joins TRBV18 to TRBJ2-7; TRBD1 matches 9 bases. Germline CDR1 is KGHSH and CDR2 is LQKENI. The CDR3 runs 14 residues. Unmatched junction bases numbered 6, after V lost 4 bases and J lost 5 bases. This CDR3 reads CASSQGTGSDEQYV. Written as DNA, the CDR3 is TGTGCCAGCTCACAAGGGACAGGGTCGGACGAGCAGTACGTC.

V is TRBV7-3 and J is TRBJ1-1, with D maybe TRBD1 (5 bases). V was cut by 4 bases and J by 4 bases, with 10 bases left in between. From germline, CDR1 is SGHTA and CDR2 FQGTGA. This CDR3 region has 13 residues. The CDR3 spells CASSSIRGTEAFF. The CDR3 nucleotides are TGTGCCAGCAGCTCCATAAGGGGCACTGAAGCTTTCTTT.

This clone was detected once. The chain uses TRBV5-1 and TRBJ2-2; D unresolved. Trimming removed 1 base at V and 2 bases at J, with 9 bases between. There are 15 residues in the CDR3. Germline CDR1 reads SGHRS; CDR2 reads YFSETQ. CDR3 nucleotides: TGCGCCAGCAGCTTGCGTCAGATCAACACCGGGGAGCTGTTTTTT. It yields the protein CASSLRQINTGELFF.

The V and J genes are TRBV9 and TRBJ1-3; 10 nucleotides align to TRBD1. Germline values: CDR1 SGDLS, CDR2 YYNGEE. Trimming at V came to 3 bases and at J to 10 bases, leaving 10 bases not matched to a gene. The CDR3 spans 15 residues. The CDR3 region is CASSDPGQGDRTIYF. DNA for the CDR3: TGTGCCAGCAGCGACCCCGGACAGGGGGATCGGACCATATATTTT.

The CDR3 reads CASSLVAGPSTDTQYF. In nucleotides, the CDR3 is TGTGCCAGCAGCTTAGTGGCGGGCCCTAGCACAGATACGCAGTATTTT. The chain couples TRBV11-2 to TRBJ2-3; TRBD2 might be the D (5 bases). Germline V CDR1 and CDR2: SGHAT, FQNNGV. Between the trimmed V and J ends, which lost 1 base and 0 bases, there was a span of 11 bases. The CDR3 is 16 residues long.

This chain links TRBV10-2 with TRBJ2-7; D might be TRBD1 or TRBD2, each matching 5 bases. The CDR3 runs to 12 residues. The germline CDR1 and CDR2 sequences are WSHSY and SAAADI. The CDR3 DNA sequence: TGCGCCAGCAGTGACGGGACGAGTGTCGTGGACGTC. Encoded protein: CASSDGTSVVDV.

In this sample, this clone turned up once. This chain uses TRBV5-4 with TRBJ2-3; D might be TRBD1 or TRBD2, each matching 6 bases. V was shortened by 1 base and J by 5 bases, with 17 bases between the two germline ends. Germline CDR1 SGHNT, CDR2 YYREEE (reference sequence). CDR3 length equals 16 residues. The DNA of the CDR3 is TGTGCCAGCAGCTTGAGGGGGGCGCGCGGAGGAGATACGCAGTATTTT. Protein sequence: CASSLRGARGGDTQYF.

V usage is TRBV10-3 and J usage is TRBJ2-3; a possible D gene is TRBD2 (7 bases). The CDR3 extends over 16 amino acids. V was cut by 6 bases and J by 0 bases, with 16 bases left in between. Germline V lookup: CDR1 ENHRY, CDR2 SYGVKD. Here the CDR3 DNA reads TGTGCCATCAGAAGGGGAGGGGGGGCTAGCACAGATACGCAGTATTTT. This translates into CAIRRGGGASTDTQYF.

V gene TRBV28 combines with J gene TRBJ2-7, with 7 bases identical to TRBD1. The CDR3 is 13 amino acids. V was pared by 4 bases and J by 3 bases, with 3 bases of the junction left unmatched. Germline values: CDR1 MDHEN, CDR2 SYDVKM. As DNA, the CDR3 is TGTGCCAGCAGTTCGGACAGGCGCTACGAGCAGTACGTC. It specifies CASSSDRRYEQYV.

V is TRBV24-1 and J is TRBJ2-1; 11 nucleotides match TRBD2. The germline V gene has CDR1 KGHDR and CDR2 SFDVKD. V lost 7 bases and J lost 0; bases outside the gene matches: 1. CDR3 length equals 15 residues. CDR3: CATSLAGGSYNEQFF. The CDR3 region has the DNA TGTGCCACCAGCCTAGCGGGGGGCTCCTACAATGAGCAGTTCTTC.

The chain links TRBV19 to TRBJ1-5; no reliable D call. Germline lookup yields CDR1 LNHDA and CDR2 SQIVND (reference sequence). The CDR3 is 15 amino acids. The V end was cut by 7 bases, the J end by 2 bases, with 15 bases between. In nucleotides, the CDR3 is TGTGCCAGTAACGTCCAGGCCTCGGGCAATCAGCCCCAGCATTTT. Protein product: CASNVQASGNQPQHF.

The genes are TRBV5-1 and TRBJ2-2; TRBD2 might be the D (6 bases). CDR3 length equals 16 residues. Germline loops: CDR1 SGHRS, CDR2 YFSETQ. Deletions cut 0 bases from V and 7 bases from J, with 16 bases between. The DNA for the CDR3 is TGCGCCAGCAGCTTGGTTCCCGGGGGTCGGGTCGGGGAGCTGTTTTTT. This translates into CASSLVPGGRVGELFF.

This clone was seen only once. This rearrangement joins TRBV10-2 to TRBJ1-1; possible D gene TRBD1, 5 bases. Germline V lookup: CDR1 WSHSY, CDR2 SAAADI. The length of the CDR3 is 12 residues. V shed 8 bases and J shed 4 bases, with 11 bases lying between them. This CDR3 reads CASQGLATEAFF. For the CDR3, the DNA is TGCGCCAGCCAGGGTCTAGCCACTGAAGCTTTCTTT.

This clone was picked up one time. The rearrangement links TRBV9 to TRBJ2-2; D perhaps matches TRBD1 (5 bases). Deletions cut 2 bases from V and 0 bases from J, with 8 bases between. CDR1 and CDR2 from the germline V gene are SGDLS and YYNGEE. The CDR3 has 15 amino acids. The CDR3 sequence is CASSVRGTNTGELFF. In DNA, the CDR3 is TGTGCCAGCAGCGTTAGGGGCACGAACACCGGGGAGCTGTTTTTT.

The CDR3 protein is CASSDIGLAGVEQFF. As DNA, the CDR3 is TGTGCCAGCAGTGACATCGGACTAGCGGGGGTGGAGCAGTTCTTC. The gene calls are TRBV6-4 and TRBJ2-1, with 13 bases that match TRBD2. CDR1 is MRHNA and CDR2 is SNTAGT in the germline V gene. The CDR3 runs 15 residues. V shed 2 bases, J shed 10 bases, and the junction held 5 bases outside the gene matches.

This clone was recorded once. This chain connects TRBV29-1 to TRBJ2-2, with TRBD1 identical over 7 bases. This CDR3 is built from 14 residues. J lost 6 bases, V lost 6 bases, and 10 bases had no gene match. CDR1 and CDR2 (germline): SQVTM, ANQGSEA. CDR3 loop: CSVFDRTGSGELFF. For the CDR3, the DNA is TGCAGCGTCTTCGACAGGACAGGATCCGGGGAGCTGTTTTTT.

CDR3 nucleotides: TGTGCCAGCAGTTACGGGGGCACAGGGAGAGGCACTGAAGCTTTCTTT. It translates to CASSYGGTGRGTEAFF. The chain joins TRBV6-2 or TRBV6-3 to TRBJ1-1; tentatively, D is TRBD1 (6 bases). The V and J ends lost 2 bases and 4 bases respectively, with 17 bases between them. Germline V CDR1 and CDR2: MNHEY, SVGEGT. The CDR3 loop spans 16 amino acids.

V and J are TRBV24-1 and TRBJ1-6, with 8 nucleotides matching TRBD1. J lost 9 bases, V lost 0 bases, and 15 bases had no gene match. CDR3 length: 19 residues. The germline gives CDR1 KGHDR, CDR2 SFDVKD. CDR3: CATSDLLQGRQGIGSPLHF. The DNA of the CDR3 is TGTGCCACCAGTGATTTGTTACAGGGGAGACAGGGGATCGGTTCACCCCTCCACTTT.

The genes are TRBV24-1 and TRBJ1-5; TRBD1 is a possible D gene (5 bases). In germline, CDR1 is KGHDR, CDR2 SFDVKD. Trimming shortened V by 2 bases and J by 6 bases, and 13 bases separated the two germline ends. This CDR3 has 15 residues. The CDR3 nucleotides are TGTGCCACCAGTGATTCCCGACGGGGGACTCAGCCCCAGCATTTT. Translation gives CATSDSRRGTQPQHF.

V and J are TRBV27 and TRBJ1-2; weak D call: TRBD1 (6 bases). Trimming left V 3 bases short and J 5 bases short, with 13 bases between. The CDR3 loop spans 14 amino acids. The germline V gene has CDR1 MNHEY and CDR2 SMNVEV (reference sequence). CDR3 in DNA: TGTGCCAGCAGTTTGACCCGGGACACGTATGGCTACACCTTC. It is translated as CASSLTRDTYGYTF.

The rearrangement links TRBV6-1 to TRBJ2-3, with 7 positions matching TRBD1. The germline gives CDR1 MNHNS, CDR2 SASEGT. Germline trimming cut 1 base from V and 6 bases from J; bases unmatched to any gene: 16. This CDR3 spans 18 amino acids. CDR3 sequence reads: CASSEGTGGLYRVDTQYF. The CDR3 nucleotides read TGTGCCAGCAGTGAAGGGACAGGAGGTTTATATCGTGTGGATACGCAGTATTTT.

This chain uses TRBV11-2 with TRBJ1-5; D uncertain. This CDR3 region has 15 residues. V was shortened by 2 bases and J by 0 bases, with 8 bases between the two germline ends. In germline, CDR1 is SGHAT, CDR2 FQNNGV. The CDR3 sequence: CASSLRGYSNQPQHF. Written as DNA, the CDR3 is TGTGCCAGCAGCTTAAGAGGGTATAGCAATCAGCCCCAGCATTTT. The complete variable domain, with remaining parts taken from reference TRBV11-2 and TRBJ1-5, reads EAGVAQSPRYKIIEKRQSVAFWCNPISGHATLYWYQQILGQGPKLLIQFQNNGVVDDSQLPKDRFSAERLKGVDSTLKIQPAKLEDSAVYLCASSLRGYSNQPQHFGDGTRLSIL.

V and J are TRBV9 and TRBJ2-3; 11 bases fit TRBD2. The CDR3 length is 17 residues. Germline values: CDR1 SGDLS, CDR2 YYNGEE. The V segment lost 0 bases and the J segment 3 bases; nucleotides outside the gene matches: 6. The CDR3 DNA sequence: TGTGCCAGCAGCGTAGTCGGTAGCGGGGGGGCGACAGATACGCAGTATTTT. Translated, it gives CASSVVGSGGATDTQYF.

V usage is TRBV3-1 (or the pseudogene TRBV3-2) and J usage is TRBJ2-5; D might be TRBD1 (6 bases). Per germline, CDR1 LGHDT and CDR2 YNNKEL (reference sequence). V lost 4 bases and J 7 bases, leaving 16 bases between the germline ends. This CDR3 contains 14 residues. For the CDR3, the DNA is TGTGCCAGCAGCCTATATAGGACAGAAGGGACCCAGTACTTC. Amino acid sequence: CASSLYRTEGTQYF.